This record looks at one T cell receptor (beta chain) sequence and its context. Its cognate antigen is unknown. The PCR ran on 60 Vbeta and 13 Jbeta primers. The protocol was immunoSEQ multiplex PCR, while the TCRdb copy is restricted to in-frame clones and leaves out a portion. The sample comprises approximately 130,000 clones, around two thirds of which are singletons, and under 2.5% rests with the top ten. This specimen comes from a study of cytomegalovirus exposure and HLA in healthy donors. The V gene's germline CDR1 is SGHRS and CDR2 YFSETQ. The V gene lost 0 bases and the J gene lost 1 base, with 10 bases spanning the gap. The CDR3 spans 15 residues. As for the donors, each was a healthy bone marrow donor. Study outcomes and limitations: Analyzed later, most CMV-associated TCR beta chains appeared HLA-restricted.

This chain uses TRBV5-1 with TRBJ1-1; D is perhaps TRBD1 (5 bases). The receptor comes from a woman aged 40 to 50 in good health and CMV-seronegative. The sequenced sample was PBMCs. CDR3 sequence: CASSLDGAPNTEAFF. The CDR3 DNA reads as TGCGCCAGCAGCTTGGATGGGGCTCCGAACACTGAAGCTTTCTTT. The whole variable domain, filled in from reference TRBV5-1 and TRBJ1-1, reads KAGVTQTPRYLIKTRGQQVTLSCSPISGHRSVSWYQQTPGQGLQFLFEYFSETQRNKGNFPGRFSGRQFSNSRSEMNVSTLELGDSALYLCASSLDGAPNTEAFFGQGTRLTVV.